This TCR beta chain was sequenced during a study of human T cells and chemical hapten exposure. Study-level information: Alopecia universalis, totalis or areata was present in patients who were mostly female. General observations from the study: Patch test score showed a positive correlation with PT1 expanded TCR counts.

V lost 1 base, J lost 6 bases, and 10 bases lay in between. The germline CDR1 and CDR2 sequences are SGHAT and FQNNGV. The CDR3 loop spans 14 amino acids. This clonotype was seen many times. Antigen specificity is unknown. Time point denoted: patch test 2, 6 weeks after DPC sensitization. Specified treatment: therapeutic diphenylcyclopropenone sensitization with weekly scalp DPC. Drawing of blood took place ahead of applying each patch test. Whole blood, unfractionated, served as the material for total RNA extraction. MiXCR was run by TCRdb on the RACE reads, yielding one entry per CDR3 protein. The table lists 69,000 or so distinct CDR3 sequences, about a tenth of them singletons.

The sample here was whole blood, taken in connection with sensitization to the hapten diphenylcyclopropenone (DPC). The sequence was collected from a woman aged 45 to 65 with alopecia areata. Some clones in this sample may be carry-over from other donors' samples. The rearrangement joins TRBV11-2 to TRBJ1-5; D is possibly TRBD1 (5 bases). The CDR3 sequence is CASSLAGKAQPQHF. The CDR3 region has the DNA TGTGCCAGCAGCTTAGCAGGGAAAGCTCAGCCCCAGCATTTT.